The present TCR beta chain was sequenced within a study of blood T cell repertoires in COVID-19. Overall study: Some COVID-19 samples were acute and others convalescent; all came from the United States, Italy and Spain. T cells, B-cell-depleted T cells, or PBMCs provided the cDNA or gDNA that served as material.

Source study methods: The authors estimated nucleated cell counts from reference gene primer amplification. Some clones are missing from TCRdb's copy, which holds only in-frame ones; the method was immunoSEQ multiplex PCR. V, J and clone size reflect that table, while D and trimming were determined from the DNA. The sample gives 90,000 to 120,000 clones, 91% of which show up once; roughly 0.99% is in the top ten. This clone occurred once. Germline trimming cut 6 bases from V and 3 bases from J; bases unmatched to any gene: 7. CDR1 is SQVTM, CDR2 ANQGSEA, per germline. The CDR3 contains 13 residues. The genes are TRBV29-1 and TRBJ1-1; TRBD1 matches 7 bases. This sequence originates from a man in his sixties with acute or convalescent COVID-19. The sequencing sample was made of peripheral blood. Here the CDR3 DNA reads TGCAGCGTCCGACAGGGAAGGGACACTGAAGCTTTCTTT. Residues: CSVRQGRDTEAFF.